This TCR beta chain was retrieved from a study of Ad26.COV2.S vaccination and SARS-CoV-2 variants. Overall study context: Ad26.COV2.S given intramuscularly, once or twice 56 days apart. Study results and limitations: Recipients of vaccine and of placebo showed similar breadth of their non-spike TCR repertoires. It was reported that spike-specific CD8+ and CD4+ T cell responses were substantially broad after vaccination.

In its sample, this clone was seen once. Its antigen is undetermined. Documented treatment: 15 to 20 received Ad26.COV2.S at low or high dose, single or two shots; about 5 received placebo; per-sample allocation not given. Sampling happened 63 days after the first vaccine or placebo injection. An adult of 18-55 years in Boston served as donor. The data were produced by immunoSEQ multiplex PCR, yet TCRdb's version contains in-frame clones alone and is incomplete. The sample lists around 450,000 clones, approximately 90% occurring once. The sequence was collected from a person aged 18 to 65 who received the Ad26.COV2.S COVID-19 vaccine or a placebo. Sequences were derived from peripheral blood, sampled in a trial of Ad26.COV2.S vaccine versus placebo.

This CDR3 is CASSEIGQETQYF. The CDR3 coding sequence is TGTGCCAGCAGTGAAATCGGTCAAGAGACCCAGTACTTC. This sequence joins TRBV6-1 and TRBJ2-5, with D hard to call. Trimming cost V 2 bases and J 2 bases, with 6 bases left between them. The CDR3 length is 13 residues. In germline, CDR1 is MNHNS, CDR2 SASEGT.